This TCR beta chain was documented in a study of cytomegalovirus exposure and HLA in healthy donors. This clone occurred a few times. The PCR employed 60 Vbeta primers together with 13 Jbeta primers. Clones were read by immunoSEQ multiplex PCR, and TCRdb kept only the in-frame ones, dropping some. The profile shows more than 90,000 clones, around three quarters of them singletons. Germline CDR1 SEHNR, CDR2 FQNEAQ (reference sequence). V shed 4 bases, J shed 8 bases, and the junction held 10 bases outside the gene matches. The CDR3 runs 15 residues. The source material was PBMCs. V usage is TRBV7-9 and J usage is TRBJ1-4; TRBD1 matches 7 bases. The sequence was collected from a human donor in good health. CDR3 residues: CASSWRQGGGEKLFF. CDR3 coding DNA: TGTGCCAGCAGCTGGCGACAGGGAGGAGGCGAAAAACTGTTTTTT.